These 16 T cell receptor beta chains were all obtained from the same sample, sequenced in a study of blood T cell repertoires in COVID-19. TCRdb's copy holds only in-frame clones and misses some; the assay was immunoSEQ multiplex PCR. The table has approximately 74,000 clones, roughly nine tenths seen once. Sequencing input: peripheral blood. These receptors were taken from a woman aged 55-69 years with acute or convalescent COVID-19.

This chain links TRBV6-5 with TRBJ2-2; D call uncertain. V dropped 5 bases and J dropped 2 bases, with 12 bases sitting between them. This CDR3 has 15 amino acids. Per the germline V gene, CDR1 is MNHEY and CDR2 is SVGAGI. The CDR3 loop reads CASSTRGINTGELFF. DNA for the CDR3: TGTGCCAGCAGTACTCGCGGTATCAACACCGGGGAGCTGTTTTTT.

This clone has only one observation. V is TRBV2 and J is TRBJ1-2; D not resolved. V was cut by 3 bases and J by 8 bases, with 13 bases left in between. The CDR3 runs to 13 residues. The germline CDR1 and CDR2 sequences are SNHLY and FYNNEI. CDR3 residues: CASSDGPPGGYTF. CDR3 coding DNA: TGTGCCAGCAGTGACGGCCCCCCGGGGGGCTACACCTTC. Supplemented by reference TRBV2 and TRBJ1-2, the full variable domain reads EPEVTQTPSHQVTQMGQEVILRCVPISNHLYFYWYRQILGQKVEFLVSFYNNEISEKSEIFDDQFSVERPDGSNFTLKIRSTKLEDSAMYFCASSDGPPGGYTFGSGTRLTVV.

The J gene is TRBJ2-5, the V gene TRBV11-2, with 7 bases lining up with TRBD2. In germline, CDR1 is SGHAT, CDR2 FQNNGV. The CDR3 runs 13 residues. The J segment lost 5 bases and the V segment lost 3 bases, leaving 3 bases of the junction unmatched. The CDR3 loop is CASSFGEGETQYF. The CDR3 coding sequence is TGTGCCAGCAGCTTTGGGGAGGGGGAGACCCAGTACTTC.

The rearrangement joins TRBV6-1 to TRBJ1-2; TRBD1 matches at 8 bases. Germline-derived CDR1 and CDR2 are MNHNS and SASEGT. V dropped 5 bases and J dropped 8; count of bases not matched to a gene: 7. The length of the CDR3 is 13 residues. This chain's CDR3 is CASSNRGAVGYTF. CDR3 sequence (DNA): TGTGCCAGCAGTAACAGGGGGGCGGTGGGCTACACCTTC.

This chain uses TRBV3-1 (or the pseudogene TRBV3-2) with TRBJ2-2, with 7 bases aligning to TRBD2. The V and J ends lost 1 base and 8 bases, in that order; junction bases with no gene match: 1. The CDR3 runs 13 residues. Germline V lookup: CDR1 LGHDT, CDR2 YNNKEL (reference sequence). The CDR3 is CASSQAGRGELFF. The CDR3 DNA is TGTGCCAGCAGCCAAGCCGGGAGGGGGGAGCTGTTTTTT.

This chain connects TRBV5-1 to TRBJ1-2; TRBD1 might be the D (5 bases). The germline gives CDR1 SGHRS, CDR2 YFSETQ. The CDR3 has 15 amino acids. V lost 0 bases and J lost 14, with 23 bases in between. The CDR3 spells CASSLGPAGPELWTF. The CDR3 DNA follows: TGCGCCAGCAGCTTGGGACCCGCAGGGCCTGAATTGTGGACCTTC. The full variable domain, in which reference TRBV5-1 and TRBJ1-2 provide the parts outside the CDR3, is KAGVTQTPRYLIKTRGQQVTLSCSPISGHRSVSWYQQTPGQGLQFLFEYFSETQRNKGNFPGRFSGRQFSNSRSEMNVSTLELGDSALYLCASSLGPAGPELWTFGSGTRLTVV.

Written as DNA, the CDR3 is TGTGCCAGCAGCCCCTCGCAGCGTCTCTCCGGGGCCAACGTCCTGACTTTC. Amino acid sequence: CASSPSQRLSGANVLTF. The chain has TRBV7-2 and TRBJ2-6; D is unresolved. Germline V lookup: CDR1 SGHTA, CDR2 FQGNSA. The CDR3 has 17 amino acids. The V gene lost 5 bases and the J gene lost 4 bases, with 18 bases spanning the gap.

This clone appeared a few times. The rearrangement links TRBV29-1 to TRBJ1-4, with D tentatively TRBD1 (5 bases). Looked up from germline, CDR1 is SQVTM and CDR2 is ANQGSEA. V was cut by 0 bases and J by 8 bases, with 10 bases left in between. The CDR3 totals 13 residues. The CDR3 spells CSVEDQGVEKLFF. The CDR3 coding sequence is TGCAGCGTTGAAGATCAAGGGGTCGAAAAACTGTTTTTT.

This clone was picked up a small number of times. This chain links TRBV18 with TRBJ2-1; 9 nucleotides match TRBD2. The CDR3 totals 15 residues. Germline V gives CDR1 KGHSH, CDR2 LQKENI. The V segment lost 3 bases and the J segment 9 bases; nucleotides outside the gene matches: 9. The CDR3 DNA reads TGTGCCAGCTCACCCGGTAGGCGGGAGGGGAGTGAGCAGTTCTTC. It yields the protein CASSPGRREGSEQFF.

This clone was picked up one time. The chain links TRBV27 to TRBJ2-5, with 7 bases aligning to TRBD1. After removal of 1 base from V and 4 bases from J, the junction contained 9 bases not matched to a gene. The CDR3 spans 16 residues. Germline CDR1 is MNHEY and CDR2 is SMNVEV (reference sequence). CDR3 residues: CASSLWTGRGRETQYF. The CDR3 DNA is TGTGCCAGCAGTTTATGGACAGGAAGGGGCAGAGAGACCCAGTACTTC.

The CDR3 is CSVAPENEKLFF. The CDR3 DNA follows: TGCAGCGTTGCTCCCGAGAATGAAAAACTGTTTTTT. The rearrangement uses TRBV29-1 and TRBJ1-4; D gene unclear. The germline V gene has CDR1 SQVTM and CDR2 ANQGSEA. Trimming took 4 bases from V and 5 from J, leaving 8 bases between them. The CDR3 runs to 12 residues.

This chain joins TRBV28 and TRBJ2-3, with 9 bases that match TRBD2. Germline V gene data show CDR1 as MDHEN and CDR2 as SYDVKM. The CDR3 runs to 16 residues. J lost 2 bases, V lost 0 bases, and 3 bases had no gene match. CDR3 nucleotide sequence: TGTGCCAGCAGTTTATGGCCTAGCGGGGTCACAGATACGCAGTATTTT. Translating it yields CASSLWPSGVTDTQYF.

The chain uses TRBV7-9 and TRBJ1-5, with D tentatively TRBD1 (5 bases). The V gene's germline CDR1 is SEHNR and CDR2 FQNEAQ (reference sequence). This CDR3 has 16 residues. Trimming removed 5 bases at V and 1 base at J, with 15 bases between. CDR3 region: CASSPLGRASNQPQHF. CDR3 nucleotide sequence: TGTGCCAGCAGCCCCTTGGGCAGGGCGAGCAATCAGCCCCAGCATTTT.

The rearrangement uses TRBV6-5 and TRBJ1-2; no clear D gene. Germline CDR1 reads MNHEY; CDR2 reads SVGAGI. V was clipped by 0 bases and J by 5 bases, with 13 bases between them. The CDR3 extends over 15 amino acids. The CDR3 DNA sequence: TGTGCCAGCAGTTACTCGGACGGACTAAAATATGGCTACACCTTC. This encodes CASSYSDGLKYGYTF.

Only one count was recorded for this clone. This chain connects TRBV30 to TRBJ1-1, with TRBD1 identical over 9 bases. J was trimmed by 0 bases and V by 5 bases; bases with no gene match: 1. Germline CDR1 GTSNPN, CDR2 SVGIG (reference sequence). The CDR3 is 13 amino acids. The CDR3, as DNA: TGTGCCTGGCGACAGGGGGTGAACACTGAAGCTTTCTTT. Its translation is CAWRQGVNTEAFF.

V is TRBV5-4 and J is TRBJ2-1, with 7 bases identical to TRBD1. CDR1 is SGHNT, CDR2 YYREEE, per germline (reference sequence). The ends lost 4 bases at V and 3 bases at J; junction bases unmatched: 7. The CDR3 totals 15 residues. The CDR3 DNA is TGTGCCAGCAGCCCACGGGACAGACGCTACAATGAGCAGTTCTTC. It specifies CASSPRDRRYNEQFF.